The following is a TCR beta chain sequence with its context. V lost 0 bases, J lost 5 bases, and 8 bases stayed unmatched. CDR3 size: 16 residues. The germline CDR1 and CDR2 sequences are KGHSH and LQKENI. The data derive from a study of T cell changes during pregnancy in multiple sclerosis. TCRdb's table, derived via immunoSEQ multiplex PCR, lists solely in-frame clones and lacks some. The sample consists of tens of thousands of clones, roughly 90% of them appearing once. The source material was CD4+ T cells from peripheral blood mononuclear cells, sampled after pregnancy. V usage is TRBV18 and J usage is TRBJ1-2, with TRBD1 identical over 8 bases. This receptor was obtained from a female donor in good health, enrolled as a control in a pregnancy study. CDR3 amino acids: CASSPPGTGGLYGYTF. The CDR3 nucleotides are TGTGCCAGCTCACCACCCGGGACAGGCGGGTTGTATGGCTACACCTTC.